Described below is a single T cell receptor beta chain sequence and its context. The CDR3 spans 11 residues. The V end was cut by 7 bases, the J end by 9 bases, with 10 bases between. Germline values: CDR1 SNHLY, CDR2 FYNNEI. This entry belongs to a study of blood T cell repertoires in COVID-19. The wider study: Sites in the United States, Italy and Spain provided acute and convalescent COVID-19 samples. The cDNA or gDNA used as material had been derived from T cells, B-cell-depleted T cells, or PBMCs.

As originally analysed: Using reference gene primer amplification, nucleated cell counts were estimated. This table comes from immunoSEQ multiplex PCR, and its TCRdb copy is limited to in-frame clones, with some not included. That table furnishes V, J and clone size, whereas the DNA furnished D and trimming. Of roughly 400,000 clones in the sample, around 89% were seen once. Individuals drawn from 20 to 25 US areas were roughly 18 to 95 years old. This TCR was recovered from a man aged 25-40 years who had recovered from COVID-19. This chain connects TRBV2 to TRBJ2-4; D is possibly TRBD1 (5 bases). The sample taken for sequencing was PBMCs or T cells enriched from blood (not recorded which). The CDR3 region is CASIGVSIQYF. Here the CDR3 DNA reads TGTGCCAGCATAGGGGTGTCCATTCAGTACTTC. Complete variable domain (other parts from reference TRBV2 and TRBJ2-4): EPEVTQTPSHQVTQMGQEVILRCVPISNHLYFYWYRQILGQKVEFLVSFYNNEISEKSEIFDDQFSVERPDGSNFTLKIRSTKLEDSAMYFCASIGVSIQYFGAGTRLSVL.